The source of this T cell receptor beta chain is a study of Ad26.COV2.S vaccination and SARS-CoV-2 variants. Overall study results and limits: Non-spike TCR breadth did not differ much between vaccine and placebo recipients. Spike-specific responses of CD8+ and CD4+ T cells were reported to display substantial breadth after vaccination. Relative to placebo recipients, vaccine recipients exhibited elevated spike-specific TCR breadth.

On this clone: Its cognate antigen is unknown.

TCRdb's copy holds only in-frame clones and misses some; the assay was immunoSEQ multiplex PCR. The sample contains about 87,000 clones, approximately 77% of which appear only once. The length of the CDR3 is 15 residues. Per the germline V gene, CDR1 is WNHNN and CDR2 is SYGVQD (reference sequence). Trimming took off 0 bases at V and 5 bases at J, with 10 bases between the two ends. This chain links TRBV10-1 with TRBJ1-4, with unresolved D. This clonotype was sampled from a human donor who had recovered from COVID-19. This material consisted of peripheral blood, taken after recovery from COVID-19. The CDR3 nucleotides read TGCGCCAGCAGTGAGTCGGGAAGCTTGAATGAAAAACTGTTTTTT. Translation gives CASSESGSLNEKLFF.